This entry concerns a single T cell receptor (beta chain). Its antigen is undetermined. The data belong to a study of graft-versus-host responses after intestinal transplantation. In the study overall: Following induction with anti-thymocyte globulin, all recipients were given tacrolimus and steroids for two to three years.

Here immunoSEQ multiplex PCR was the method, and the copy in TCRdb shows in-frame clones only, minus some. The sample carries roughly 81,000 clones, around 84% recorded once. From germline, CDR1 is WSHSY and CDR2 SAAADI. V was shortened by 0 bases and J by 3 bases, with 15 bases between the two germline ends. CDR3 length: 17 residues. The specimen comprised unstimulated CD4+ T cells sorted from spleen or lymph node cells, sampled before intestinal transplant. The chain employs TRBV10-2 and TRBJ2-1, with D tentatively TRBD2 (7 bases). This receptor was obtained from a human donor who received an intestinal transplant. CDR3 in amino acids: CASSESNRGGDYNEQFF. As DNA, the CDR3 is TGCGCCAGCAGTGAGTCGAATAGGGGGGGGGACTACAATGAGCAGTTCTTC.